This TCR beta chain appears in the sequencing data of a study of T cell responses to AZD1222 COVID-19 vaccine. Study-wide results and limits: Every sample of the repertoires postdated the peak T cell response. The breadth and depth of Spike-specific TCRs increased once two AZD1222 doses had been given.

Concerning this clone itself: Its antigen is not identified.

Some clones are missing from TCRdb's copy, which holds only in-frame ones; the method was immunoSEQ multiplex PCR. The data contain approximately 88,000 clones, 90% of them singletons. The CDR3 spans 15 residues. Germline loops: CDR1 SGHTA, CDR2 FQGNSA. V was clipped by 5 bases and J by 7 bases; unmatched bases: 12. The receptor's source is an adult who received the AZD1222 COVID-19 vaccine. The sample was peripheral blood, taken 28 days after the second AZD1222 dose. The gene calls are TRBV7-2 and TRBJ1-2, with 8 nucleotides matching TRBD1. The CDR3 loop is CASSLPGRGQGGYTF. The CDR3 DNA reads as TGTGCCAGCAGCCTCCCCGGCAGGGGGCAGGGTGGCTACACCTTC.